These T cell receptor beta chains were read from a single sample in a study of response to subunit inactivated influenza vaccine. TCRdb reprocessed the RT-PCR reads via MiXCR and lists one record per CDR3 protein. The table lists approximately 500,000 distinct CDR3 sequences, about 15% of them singletons. The sequencing here drew on PBMCs from blood, taken roughly 12 days after vaccination. Receptor source: a man in his fifties or sixties who received an inactivated influenza vaccine. Each CDR3 is given with its conserved first and last residue. The order of the fields is J gene, clone size, D gene, V gene, CDR3 DNA, CDR3 protein. D genes are given only for firm matches. Not all rows give a size; the values are once, few, many and, for expanded clones, a class.

TRBJ2-3	.	.	TRBV3-1	TGTGCCAGCAGCCCAAGTAGCGGTATTACAGATACGCAGTATTTT	CASSPSSGITDTQYF
TRBJ1-1	.	TRBD1	TRBV6-5	TGTGCCAGCAGTTACACAGGGGATGGCACTGAAGCTTTCTTT	CASSYTGDGTEAFF
TRBJ2-2	.	.	TRBV29-1	TGCAGCGTTGAATCCAGGGGGAGGACCGGGGAGCTGTTTTTT	CSVESRGRTGELFF
TRBJ2-5	.	.	TRBV4-3	TGCGCCAGCAGCCGTGAGATCGGCGCGGCTAAAGAGACCCAGTACTTC	CASSREIGAAKETQYF
TRBJ2-5	.	TRBD1	TRBV28	TGTGCCAGCAGTTCGTACAGGGGGACTCAAGAGACCCAGTACTTC	CASSSYRGTQETQYF
TRBJ2-7	few	TRBD1	TRBV12-3/TRBV12-4	TGTGCCAGCAGTCTTCAGGACAGGGGCTACGAGCAGTACTTC	CASSLQDRGYEQYF
TRBJ2-1	.	TRBD2	TRBV10-1	TGCGCCAGCAGTGAAGGATCGGTAGCGGGCGAGCAGTTCTTC	CASSEGSVAGEQFF
TRBJ1-1	few	.	TRBV20-1	TGCAGTGCTAGAAGTTTCGGACGGATGAACACTGAAGCTTTCTTT	CSARSFGRMNTEAFF
TRBJ2-2	many	TRBD2	TRBV7-6	TGTGCCAGCAGCCTTAAAGGCGGGAGCGGGCACAAACAGAACACCGGGGAGCTGTTTTTT	CASSLKGGSGHKQNTGELFF
TRBJ2-4	few	.	TRBV6-2/TRBV6-3	TGTGCCAGCAGGCTCCTAGCCAAAAACATTCAGTACTTC	CASRLLAKNIQYF
TRBJ2-1	.	.	TRBV20-1	TGCAGTGCTAGGGCAGTAAACAATGAGCAGTTCTTC	CSARAVNNEQFF
TRBJ2-1	.	.	TRBV25-1	TGTGCCAGCACTAGTGGCGGCTACAATGAGCAGTTCTTC	CASTSGGYNEQFF
TRBJ2-7	.	.	TRBV2	TGTGCCAGCAGAGCGCTCACAGGGTTGGAATCGTACGAGCAGTACTTC	CASRALTGLESYEQYF
TRBJ1-5	few	.	TRBV20-1	TGCAGTGCTAGACCCCCGGGAGGGGCAGGGCAGCCCCAGCATTTT	CSARPPGGAGQPQHF
TRBJ2-3	few	.	TRBV7-2	TGTGCCAGCAGCTTAGATCCGGGGAAGGGGCAGTATTTT	CASSLDPGKGQYF
TRBJ2-2	few	TRBD2	TRBV7-8	TGTGCCAGCAGCCTCGGGACTAGCGGGAGGGCCAGCGGGGAGCTGTTTTTT	CASSLGTSGRASGELFF
TRBJ2-3	.	.	TRBV7-2	TGTGCCAGCAGCTTAGGTGGTATCCTCACAGATACGCAGTATTTT	CASSLGGILTDTQYF
TRBJ1-4	.	.	TRBV6-1	TGTGCCAGCAGTGACCTCGGGACAGAAAAACTGTTTTTT	CASSDLGTEKLFF
TRBJ1-6	few	.	TRBV20-1	TGCAGTGCCAATTGGGGTAAACACAGGAATTCACCCCTCCACTTT	CSANWGKHRNSPLHF
TRBJ2-5	.	TRBD1	TRBV7-9	TGTGCCAGCAGCTCCCCCGTGACAGGGGTTCAAGAGACCCAGTACTTC	CASSSPVTGVQETQYF
TRBJ2-1	few	TRBD2	TRBV10-3	TGTGCCATCAGCCCGGGACTAGCGGGAGGGGGTGAGCAGTTCTTC	CAISPGLAGGGEQFF
TRBJ1-1	.	.	TRBV12-3/TRBV12-4	TGTGCCAGCAGCTCTTCAGGGTCGAGGGACACTGAAGCTTTCTTT	CASSSSGSRDTEAFF
TRBJ1-1	many	TRBD1	TRBV12-3/TRBV12-4	TGTGCCAGCAGTCAAGGGGGCGCAGGACTGAACACTGAAGCTTTCTTT	CASSQGGAGLNTEAFF
TRBJ2-1	.	.	TRBV19	TGTGCCAGTAGTTCGGTGGGGAGCTCCTACAATGAGCAGTTCTTC	CASSSVGSSYNEQFF
TRBJ2-2	.	.	TRBV20-1	TGCAGTGCCAGCAAAAGGACAGGGACTAGGAACACCGGGGAGCTGTTTTTT	CSASKRTGTRNTGELFF
TRBJ2-6	few	.	TRBV18	TGTGCCAGCTCACCCCTCCAGGGCCTCTCTGGGGCCAACGTCCTGACTTTC	CASSPLQGLSGANVLTF
TRBJ2-7	few	.	TRBV6-1	TGTGCCAGCAGGCTACAGGGAGCACGGGACGAGCAGTACTTC	CASRLQGARDEQYF
TRBJ1-1	.	.	TRBV25-1	TGTGCCAGCAGGACAGGAATGAACACTGAAGCTTTCTTT	CASRTGMNTEAFF
TRBJ2-7	.	TRBD1	TRBV4-3	TGCGCCAGCAGCCAAACAGATCGACCGGGACAGGGAATCTCCTACGAGCAGTACTTC	CASSQTDRPGQGISYEQYF
TRBJ2-5	.	TRBD2	TRBV7-2	TGTGCCAGCAGCTTAGGAGGACTAGTCGGAGAGACCCAGTACTTC	CASSLGGLVGETQYF
TRBJ2-2	few	TRBD2	TRBV7-2	TGTGCCAGCAGGCGAGGGACTAGCGGCGCGAACACCGGGGAGCTGTTTTTT	CASRRGTSGANTGELFF
TRBJ1-1	.	.	TRBV20-1	TGCAGTGCCCCCGGGGCAGGGTTACCTGAAGCTTTCTTT	CSAPGAGLPEAFF
TRBJ2-2	.	.	TRBV6-5	TGTGCCAGCAGTTACTCGTGGGACGGGGAGCTGTTTTTT	CASSYSWDGELFF
TRBJ1-3	few	.	TRBV12-3/TRBV12-4	TGTGCCAGCACCTCCCCGCCGGGAGGAAACACCATATATTTT	CASTSPPGGNTIYF
TRBJ2-3	.	.	TRBV20-1	TGCAGTGCGGGCCGGGCGGATACGCAGTATTTT	CSAGRADTQYF
TRBJ2-1	few	.	TRBV20-1	TGCAGTGAACCGGGGGAGGACAATGAGCAGTTCTTC	CSEPGEDNEQFF
TRBJ2-5	.	.	TRBV5-1	TGCGCCAGCAGCGGCTCCCAAGAGACCCAGTACTTC	CASSGSQETQYF
TRBJ1-1	few	.	TRBV5-1	TGCGCCAGCAGCACCGGGGGTCGGCAGTCCACTGAAGCTTTCTTT	CASSTGGRQSTEAFF